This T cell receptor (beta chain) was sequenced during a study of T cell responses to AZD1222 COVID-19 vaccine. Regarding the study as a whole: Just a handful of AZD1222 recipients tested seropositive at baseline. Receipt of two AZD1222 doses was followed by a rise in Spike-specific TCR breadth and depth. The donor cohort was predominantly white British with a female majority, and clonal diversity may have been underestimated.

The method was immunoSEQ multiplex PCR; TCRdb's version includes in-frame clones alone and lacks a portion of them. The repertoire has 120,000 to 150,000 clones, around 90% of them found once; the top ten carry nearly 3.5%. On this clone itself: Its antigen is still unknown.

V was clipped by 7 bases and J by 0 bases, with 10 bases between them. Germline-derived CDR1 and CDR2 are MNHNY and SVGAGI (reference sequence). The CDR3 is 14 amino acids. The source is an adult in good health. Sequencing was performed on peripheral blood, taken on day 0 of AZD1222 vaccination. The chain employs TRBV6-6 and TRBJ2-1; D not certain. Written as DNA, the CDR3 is TGTGCCAGCACCGTCTGGGGCTCCTACAATGAGCAGTTCTTC. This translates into CASTVWGSYNEQFF.